This TCR beta chain comes out of a study of human T cells and chemical hapten exposure. Time point given: patch test 2, 6 weeks after DPC sensitization. Treatment reported: therapeutic diphenylcyclopropenone sensitization with weekly scalp DPC. This clonotype has a count of ten or more. Trimming took 5 bases from V and 0 from J, leaving 11 bases between them. The CDR3 is made up of 14 amino acids. The library gave individual cDNA molecules unique molecular identifiers. Each CDR3 protein is one row after TCRdb ran MiXCR on the RACE reads. The sample carries 110,000 or so distinct CDR3 sequences, 9.2% recorded once.

The sequence derives from a woman aged 40 to 50 with alopecia areata. Some clones in this sample may be carry-over from other donors' samples. The specimen was whole blood, collected in connection with sensitization to the hapten diphenylcyclopropenone (DPC). The chain recombines TRBV12-3 or TRBV12-4 with TRBJ2-7, with D perhaps matching TRBD1 (7 bases). CDR3 sequence reads: CASSPGDSSYEQYF. DNA of the CDR3: TGTGCCAGCAGTCCGGGGGACAGCTCCTACGAGCAGTACTTC.